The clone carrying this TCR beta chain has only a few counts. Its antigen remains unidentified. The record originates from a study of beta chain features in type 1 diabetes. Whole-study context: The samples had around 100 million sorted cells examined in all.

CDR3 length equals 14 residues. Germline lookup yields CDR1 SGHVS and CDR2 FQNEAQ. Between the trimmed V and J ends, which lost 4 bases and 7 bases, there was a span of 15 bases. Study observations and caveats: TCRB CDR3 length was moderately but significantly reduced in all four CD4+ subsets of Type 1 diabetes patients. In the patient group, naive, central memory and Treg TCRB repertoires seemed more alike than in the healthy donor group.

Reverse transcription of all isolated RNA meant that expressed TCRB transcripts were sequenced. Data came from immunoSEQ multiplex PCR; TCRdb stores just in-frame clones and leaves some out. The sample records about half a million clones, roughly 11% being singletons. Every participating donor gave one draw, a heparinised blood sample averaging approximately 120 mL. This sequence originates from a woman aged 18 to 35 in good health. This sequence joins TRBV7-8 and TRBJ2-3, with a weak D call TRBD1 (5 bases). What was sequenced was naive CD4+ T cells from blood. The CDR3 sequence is CASSSGRVGYTQYF. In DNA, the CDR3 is TGTGCCAGCAGCTCGGGCAGGGTCGGATATACGCAGTATTTT.